One and the same sample provided the 18 T cell receptor beta chains below, sequenced in a study of T cells after yellow fever vaccination. A single record per CDR3 protein comes from TCRdb applying MiXCR to the 5' RACE reads. The profile shows around 500,000 distinct CDR3 sequences, around a fifth of them singletons. Sequencing was performed on PBMCs, taken 20 to 25 days after the first yellow fever vaccination. These receptors came from a man aged 18 to 29 who received the YFV17D yellow fever vaccine.

The chain has TRBV7-3 and TRBJ1-2, with TRBD1 identical over 9 bases. This CDR3 spans 15 amino acids. With V trimmed by 2 bases and J by 8 bases, 9 bases remained unmatched. CDR1 and CDR2 from the germline V gene are SGHTA and FQGTGA. In DNA form, the CDR3 reads TGTGCCAGCAGCTTAGGATTGGGGACAGGGTTGGGCTACACCTTC. It translates to CASSLGLGTGLGYTF.

This clonotype came up a few times. The chain is built from TRBV5-1 and TRBJ1-3; tentatively, D is TRBD1 (6 bases). Germline V CDR1 and CDR2: SGHRS, YFSETQ. Trimming took off 4 bases at V and 2 bases at J, with 13 bases between the two ends. The CDR3 consists of 15 residues. The CDR3 DNA reads TGCGCCAGCAGCCTAAGAGGGGGTACTGGAAACACCATATATTTT. Translated: CASSLRGGTGNTIYF.

This chain joins TRBV20-1 and TRBJ2-5, with unresolved D. The germline CDR1 and CDR2 sequences are DFQATT and SNEGSKA (reference sequence). V was cut by 0 bases and J by 5 bases, with 10 bases left in between. The CDR3 is made up of 13 amino acids. CDR3 nucleotide sequence: TGCAGTGCTAGAGATGTACTACTCGAGACCCAGTACTTC. This codes for CSARDVLLETQYF.

The sample holds a few counts of this clonotype. V and J are TRBV18 and TRBJ1-3, with D tentatively TRBD1 (5 bases). The ends were cut back, 3 bases at V and 8 bases at J, with 8 bases in the middle. This CDR3 spans 12 amino acids. CDR1 is KGHSH, CDR2 LQKENI, per germline. The CDR3 region is CASSPSGDTIYF. The CDR3 coding sequence is TGTGCCAGCTCACCTTCGGGGGACACCATATATTTT.

This clonotype was seen a few times. The chain couples TRBV6-1 to TRBJ1-3; D remains ambiguous. This CDR3 is built from 16 residues. V was clipped by 1 base and J by 4 bases, with 14 bases between them. Germline V gene sequence: CDR1 MNHNS, CDR2 SASEGT. CDR3 sequence: CASSEVPPRPGNTIYF. The CDR3, as DNA: TGTGCCAGCAGTGAAGTCCCCCCCAGGCCAGGAAACACCATATATTTT.

This clonotype was recorded a few times. The chain carries TRBV6-1 and TRBJ1-1, with TRBD1 matching 8 bases. The trim removed 7 bases at V and 0 bases at J, leaving 4 bases unmatched. The CDR3 covers 14 residues. Per germline, CDR1 MNHNS and CDR2 SASEGT. The CDR3 nucleotides read TGTGCCAGCACCCCGGACAGGGTGAACACTGAAGCTTTCTTT. It yields the protein CASTPDRVNTEAFF.

This clonotype was observed a handful of times. A much larger clonotype is one base distant, so this may be a read error. V and J are TRBV4-3 and TRBJ1-5; D may be TRBD1 (5 bases). This CDR3 is built from 14 residues. Germline V gives CDR1 LGHNA, CDR2 YSLEER. Trimming removed 0 bases at V and 3 bases at J, with 6 bases between. The CDR3 loop is CASSQDRDNQPQHF. CDR3 nucleotide sequence: TGCGCCAGCAGCCAAGACAGGGACAATCAGCCCCAGCATTTT.

The sample holds a few counts of this clonotype. The chain couples TRBV5-5 to TRBJ2-7, with unresolved D. Germline CDR1 and CDR2: SGHKS and YYEKEE (reference sequence). CDR3 length: 16 amino acids. The V end lost 0 bases, the J end lost 3 bases, and 16 bases lay between the germline ends. CDR3 loop: CASSLEAGFVSYEQYV. The CDR3 DNA reads TGTGCCAGCAGCTTGGAGGCTGGCTTCGTAAGCTACGAGCAGTACGTC.

The V gene is TRBV10-3, the J gene TRBJ1-1; D remains ambiguous. Germline CDR1 reads ENHRY; CDR2 reads SYGVKD. This CDR3 is built from 12 residues. V was shortened by 3 bases and J by 11 bases, with 13 bases between the two germline ends. The CDR3 DNA follows: TGTGCCATCAGTGACCCGGGAGTGGAGGCTTTCTTT. Encoded protein: CAISDPGVEAFF.

This clonotype was found a few times. The gene calls are TRBV9 and TRBJ2-3, with TRBD2 matching 9 bases. V gave up 0 bases and J gave up 0 bases; unmatched junction bases: 5. From germline, CDR1 is SGDLS and CDR2 YYNGEE. The CDR3 is made up of 17 amino acids. The CDR3 protein is CASSVEAAGGSTDTQYF. CDR3 DNA: TGTGCCAGCAGCGTAGAGGCGGCGGGAGGGAGCACAGATACGCAGTATTTT.

This clonotype was seen a handful of times. This sequence joins TRBV11-1 and TRBJ2-2, with TRBD1 as a possible D gene (5 bases). The CDR3 is 18 amino acids. Trimming stripped 3 bases from V and 0 bases from J, with 17 bases between. Per the germline V gene, CDR1 is SGHAT and CDR2 is FQDESV (reference sequence). The CDR3 loop is CASSFPLSGNANTGELFF. For the CDR3, the DNA is TGTGCCAGCAGCTTTCCGCTGTCAGGGAACGCGAACACCGGGGAGCTGTTTTTT.

The V and J genes are TRBV7-2 and TRBJ1-2; TRBD1 might be the D (5 bases). The V end was cut by 4 bases, the J end by 4 bases, with 16 bases between. The germline gives CDR1 SGHTA, CDR2 FQGNSA. This CDR3 is built from 15 residues. CDR3 amino acids: CASSSLYGGGYGYTF. The CDR3, as DNA: TGTGCCAGCAGCTCCCTTTATGGGGGAGGCTATGGCTACACCTTC.

The rearrangement links TRBV6-5 to TRBJ1-6; perhaps TRBD1 as D (5 bases). CDR1 is MNHEY, CDR2 SVGAGI, per germline. CDR3 length: 16 residues. Trimming left V 2 bases short and J 5 bases short, with 13 bases between. The CDR3, as DNA: TGTGCCAGCAGTTACCCAGACAGAATAAATAATTCACCCCTCCACTTT. Its translation is CASSYPDRINNSPLHF.

This chain links TRBV7-2 with TRBJ1-2; D is possibly TRBD1 (6 bases). This CDR3 has 14 residues. Germline-derived CDR1 and CDR2 are SGHTA and FQGNSA. The V end was cut by 1 base, the J end by 5 bases, with 11 bases between. The CDR3, as DNA: TGTGCCAGCAGCTTAGGGGGGACACGTTATGGCTACACCTTC. Encoded protein: CASSLGGTRYGYTF.

The V and J genes are TRBV7-2 and TRBJ1-3; no reliable D call. CDR1 is SGHTA, CDR2 FQGNSA, per germline. This CDR3 spans 15 amino acids. V was clipped by 8 bases and J by 1 base, with 15 bases between them. The CDR3 nucleotides are TGTGCCAGCGGGAGGGCCCCCTTTTCTGGAAACACCATATATTTT. It yields the protein CASGRAPFSGNTIYF.

This clonotype was counted between two and nine times. The chain carries TRBV5-6 and TRBJ2-1; D is possibly TRBD1 or TRBD2 (5 bases each). Trimming stripped 3 bases from V and 4 bases from J, with 20 bases between. Germline CDR1 reads SGHDT; CDR2 reads YYEEEE. This CDR3 is built from 17 residues. As DNA, the CDR3 is TGTGCCAGCAGCTGGAGAACAGGACGGAGGCGATACAATGAGCAGTTCTTC. Translation: CASSWRTGRRRYNEQFF.

The chain employs TRBV19 and TRBJ2-7; possible D gene TRBD1, 6 bases. In germline, CDR1 is LNHDA, CDR2 SQIVND (reference sequence). The CDR3 is made up of 12 amino acids. V lost 8 bases and J lost 5, with 13 bases in between. CDR3 bases: TGTGCCAGTGGACACAGGGAGCACGAGCAGTACTTC. This gives the protein CASGHREHEQYF.

The chain joins TRBV7-7 to TRBJ2-2; TRBD2 agrees at 8 bases. With V trimmed by 1 base and J by 6 bases, 13 bases remained unmatched. Germline CDR1 and CDR2: SSHAT and FNYEAQ (reference sequence). The length of the CDR3 is 18 residues. The CDR3 loop reads CASSLGGSGAIPAGELFF. The CDR3 region has the DNA TGTGCCAGCAGCTTAGGGGGTAGCGGGGCTATTCCGGCCGGGGAGCTGTTTTTT.